This TCR beta chain was documented in a study of blood T cell repertoires in COVID-19. V gave up 1 base and J gave up 4 bases; unmatched junction bases: 3. Germline V lookup: CDR1 MDHEN, CDR2 SYDVKM. This CDR3 region has 14 residues. Recovered status applied to Cohort 3 donors who had two consecutive negative PCRs. It also applied to those with clearance or with symptom resolution. TCRdb's table, derived via immunoSEQ multiplex PCR, lists solely in-frame clones and lacks some. Found here are a few hundred thousand clones, 80% to 90% of them singletons; the top ten hold just under 9%. The specimen sequenced was PBMCs or T cells enriched from blood (not recorded which). The V and J genes are TRBV28 and TRBJ1-2; TRBD1 matches at 7 bases. The TCR was taken from a man between 40 and 49 years old who had recovered from COVID-19. CDR3 in DNA: TGTGCCAGCAGTTTATTGGCAGGGGGCTATGGCTACACCTTC. Its protein product is CASSLLAGGYGYTF.